This is a list of T cell receptor beta chains from one sample in a study of graft-versus-host responses after intestinal transplantation. The assay was immunoSEQ multiplex PCR, and TCRdb's table has in-frame clones only and misses some. Among over 65,000 clones listed, 91% were seen once. Antigens of these TCRs are unknown. The source material was unstimulated CD4+ T cells sorted from spleen or lymph node cells, sampled before intestinal transplant. The receptors here all came from a human donor who received an intestinal transplant. The CDR3 runs from the conserved cysteine through the conserved F or W. The order of the fields is J gene, clone size, D gene, V gene, CDR3 DNA, CDR3 protein. D genes are given only for firm matches. Clone size is given for some rows only: seen once, a few or many times, or a class if the clone is expanded.

J gene: TRBJ1-5; clone size: -; D gene: TRBD1; V gene: TRBV10-3; CDR3 DNA: TGTGCCATCAGCCGGGACAGGGATAGCAATCAGCCCCAGCATTTT; CDR3 protein: CAISRDRDSNQPQHF
J gene: TRBJ1-2; clone size: -; D gene: -; V gene: TRBV7-9; CDR3 DNA: TGTGCCAGCAGCGTCCGGGTCAGCTCCCTCTTGGATGGCTACACCTTC; CDR3 protein: CASSVRVSSLLDGYTF
J gene: TRBJ2-7; clone size: -; D gene: TRBD2; V gene: TRBV9; CDR3 DNA: TGTGCCAGCAGCTGGAGACTAGCGGCTACCTACGAGCAGTACTTC; CDR3 protein: CASSWRLAATYEQYF
J gene: TRBJ2-1; clone size: -; D gene: TRBD2; V gene: TRBV9; CDR3 DNA: TGTGCCAGCAGCCGTAGCGGACTAGCGGGGGGAAGGAATGAGCAGTTCTTC; CDR3 protein: CASSRSGLAGGRNEQFF
J gene: TRBJ2-1; clone size: -; D gene: -; V gene: TRBV29-1; CDR3 DNA: TGCAGCGCCAGCAGGGTAAGAAACGGCAATGAGCAGTTCTTC; CDR3 protein: CSASRVRNGNEQFF
J gene: TRBJ2-3; clone size: once; D gene: -; V gene: TRBV7-2; CDR3 DNA: TGTGCCAGCAGCTTATCGACAGGATGGGATACGCAGTATTTT; CDR3 protein: CASSLSTGWDTQYF
J gene: TRBJ1-2; clone size: -; D gene: TRBD1; V gene: TRBV30; CDR3 DNA: TGTGCCTGGGGACAGGGTAATAGCGGCTACACCTTC; CDR3 protein: CAWGQGNSGYTF
J gene: TRBJ1-5; clone size: -; D gene: -; V gene: TRBV19; CDR3 DNA: TGTGCCAGTAGTGCGACAGGTGGGATTAGCAATCAGCCCCAGCATTTT; CDR3 protein: CASSATGGISNQPQHF
J gene: TRBJ2-7; clone size: -; D gene: -; V gene: TRBV2; CDR3 DNA: TGTGCCAGCAGTGAATTTCAGACAGGACCAACCTACGAGCAGTACTTC; CDR3 protein: CASSEFQTGPTYEQYF
J gene: TRBJ2-1; clone size: -; D gene: TRBD2; V gene: TRBV9; CDR3 DNA: TGTGCCAGCAGCGCGAGACTAGCGGGGTTCGACGGGTCGGCCAATGAGCAGTTCTTC; CDR3 protein: CASSARLAGFDGSANEQFF
J gene: TRBJ1-4; clone size: few; D gene: -; V gene: TRBV7-9; CDR3 DNA: TGTGCCAGCAGCTTAGAGGCAGGGCATAATGAAAAACTGTTTTTT; CDR3 protein: CASSLEAGHNEKLFF
J gene: TRBJ1-1; clone size: -; D gene: -; V gene: TRBV28; CDR3 DNA: TGTGCCAGCACCCCCGTTCGGGGGGACACTGAAGCTTTCTTT; CDR3 protein: CASTPVRGDTEAFF
J gene: TRBJ1-2; clone size: once; D gene: -; V gene: TRBV29-1; CDR3 DNA: TGCAGCGTGGAAACAGGGTTAAGTGGCTACACCTTC; CDR3 protein: CSVETGLSGYTF
J gene: TRBJ2-2; clone size: -; D gene: -; V gene: TRBV9; CDR3 DNA: TGTGCCAGCAGCCCCCAGGGGGGATGGGACACCGGGGAGCTGTTTTTT; CDR3 protein: CASSPQGGWDTGELFF
J gene: TRBJ1-5; clone size: few; D gene: -; V gene: TRBV6-6; CDR3 DNA: TGTGCCAGCACGGGGGTATGGGATCAGCCCCAGCATTTT; CDR3 protein: CASTGVWDQPQHF
J gene: TRBJ2-2; clone size: -; D gene: -; V gene: TRBV30; CDR3 DNA: TGTGCCTGGAGTAAGCACACCGGGGAGCTGTTTTTT; CDR3 protein: CAWSKHTGELFF
J gene: TRBJ2-5; clone size: -; D gene: -; V gene: TRBV4-3; CDR3 DNA: TGCGCCAGCAGCCAAGAGTGGGCAAGGGGAGAGACCCAGTACTTC; CDR3 protein: CASSQEWARGETQYF
J gene: TRBJ2-2; clone size: once; D gene: TRBD1; V gene: TRBV6-5; CDR3 DNA: TGTGCCAGCAGCCGGACAGGGTCTTACACCGGGGAGCTGTTTTTT; CDR3 protein: CASSRTGSYTGELFF
J gene: TRBJ2-7; clone size: once; D gene: -; V gene: TRBV5-5; CDR3 DNA: TGTGCCAGCAGCTTGGTTCTCGACGAGCAGTACTTC; CDR3 protein: CASSLVLDEQYF
J gene: TRBJ1-6; clone size: -; D gene: TRBD1; V gene: TRBV10-3; CDR3 DNA: TGTGCCATCAGGGGGACAGGGGGCGGTAATTCACCCCTCCACTTT; CDR3 protein: CAIRGTGGGNSPLHF
J gene: TRBJ2-1; clone size: -; D gene: -; V gene: TRBV4-3; CDR3 DNA: TGCGCCAGCAGCCAAGGCGTAGGGGTAGGTGAGCAGTTCTTC; CDR3 protein: CASSQGVGVGEQFF
J gene: TRBJ2-1; clone size: -; D gene: TRBD2; V gene: TRBV19; CDR3 DNA: TGTGCCAGTAGCGTCACGGCGACTAGCGGGGGGGCTGGTGAGCAGTTCTTC; CDR3 protein: CASSVTATSGGAGEQFF
J gene: TRBJ2-7; clone size: -; D gene: -; V gene: TRBV19; CDR3 DNA: TGTGCCAGTAGTCTTGGTCTGCGCTCCTACGAGCAGTACTTC; CDR3 protein: CASSLGLRSYEQYF
J gene: TRBJ2-3; clone size: -; D gene: -; V gene: TRBV9; CDR3 DNA: TGTGCCAGCAGCGAGACTTGGGACAACACAGATACGCAGTATTTT; CDR3 protein: CASSETWDNTDTQYF
J gene: TRBJ2-7; clone size: -; D gene: TRBD2; V gene: TRBV5-8; CDR3 DNA: TGTGCCAGCAGCTTCAGAGGACTAGCGGGTGAGCAGTACTTC; CDR3 protein: CASSFRGLAGEQYF
J gene: TRBJ1-2; clone size: -; D gene: -; V gene: TRBV10-3; CDR3 DNA: TGTGCCATCAGTCCGGCTAACTATGGCTACACCTTC; CDR3 protein: CAISPANYGYTF
J gene: TRBJ2-2; clone size: -; D gene: TRBD2; V gene: TRBV2; CDR3 DNA: TGTGCCAGCAGACGAAGCGGGGGGCGGAACACCGGGGAGCTGTTTTTT; CDR3 protein: CASRRSGGRNTGELFF
J gene: TRBJ2-7; clone size: -; D gene: -; V gene: TRBV7-8; CDR3 DNA: TGTGCCAGCAGCCGACAGGCAACCTCCTACGAGCAGTACTTC; CDR3 protein: CASSRQATSYEQYF
J gene: TRBJ1-2; clone size: -; D gene: -; V gene: TRBV6-4; CDR3 DNA: TGTGCCAGCAGTGACTCCGGGGGGATAGATGGCTACACCTTC; CDR3 protein: CASSDSGGIDGYTF
J gene: TRBJ2-7; clone size: -; D gene: TRBD1; V gene: TRBV2; CDR3 DNA: TGTGCCAGCTACGAAGACAGGGTGGGCTACGAGCAGTACTTC; CDR3 protein: CASYEDRVGYEQYF
J gene: TRBJ2-3; clone size: -; D gene: TRBD1; V gene: TRBV19; CDR3 DNA: TGTGCCAGTAGGAACAGGGGGCTAATGGACGAATCTGGAGATACGCAGTATTTT; CDR3 protein: CASRNRGLMDESGDTQYF
J gene: TRBJ2-7; clone size: -; D gene: TRBD1; V gene: TRBV6-6; CDR3 DNA: TGTGCCAGCAGTTACACCCGGACAGGGAGCTCCTACGAGCAGTACTTC; CDR3 protein: CASSYTRTGSSYEQYF
J gene: TRBJ1-5; clone size: -; D gene: TRBD1; V gene: TRBV27; CDR3 DNA: TGTGCCAGCAGTTTGGGGACAGGGGGCAACCAGCCCCAGCATTTT; CDR3 protein: CASSLGTGGNQPQHF
J gene: TRBJ2-7; clone size: -; D gene: -; V gene: TRBV21-1; CDR3 DNA: TGTGCCAGCAGCCAGGGCCGACCGCAGTACTTC; CDR3 protein: CASSQGRPQYF
J gene: TRBJ1-1; clone size: few; D gene: -; V gene: TRBV2; CDR3 DNA: TGTGCCAGCAGGAGGGTAAACGGGGACACTGAAGCTTTCTTT; CDR3 protein: CASRRVNGDTEAFF
J gene: TRBJ1-2; clone size: -; D gene: TRBD1; V gene: TRBV19; CDR3 DNA: TGTGCCAGTAGTATAACAGACAGGGATGGAGTCTATGGCTACACCTTC; CDR3 protein: CASSITDRDGVYGYTF
J gene: TRBJ2-2; clone size: -; D gene: -; V gene: TRBV27; CDR3 DNA: TGTGCCAGCAAAGGGGGGGGCATCACCGGGGAGCTGTTTTTT; CDR3 protein: CASKGGGITGELFF
J gene: TRBJ1-6; clone size: few; D gene: TRBD1; V gene: TRBV7-9; CDR3 DNA: TGTGCCAGCAGCCTAGGGACAGGGGGTTCACCCCTCCACTTT; CDR3 protein: CASSLGTGGSPLHF
J gene: TRBJ2-1; clone size: -; D gene: -; V gene: TRBV19; CDR3 DNA: TGTGCCAGTAGTATAGTTTGGCGGGGCTGGGGTGAGCAGTTCTTC; CDR3 protein: CASSIVWRGWGEQFF
J gene: TRBJ2-7; clone size: -; D gene: -; V gene: TRBV7-2; CDR3 DNA: TGTGCCAGCAGCTTAGTAATCCAGGGAGGAAACTACGAGCAGTACTTC; CDR3 protein: CASSLVIQGGNYEQYF
J gene: TRBJ1-6; clone size: -; D gene: TRBD1; V gene: TRBV6-1; CDR3 DNA: TGTGCCAGCGGGGGACAGGCGTATTCACCCCTCCACTTT; CDR3 protein: CASGGQAYSPLHF
J gene: TRBJ1-2; clone size: -; D gene: TRBD1; V gene: TRBV2; CDR3 DNA: TGTGCCAGCAGCCGGACAGGGACCCTCTATGGCTACACCTTC; CDR3 protein: CASSRTGTLYGYTF
J gene: TRBJ2-7; clone size: -; D gene: TRBD1; V gene: TRBV19; CDR3 DNA: TGTGCCAGTAGTAATGGGGACAGGTTCTACGAGCAGTACTTC; CDR3 protein: CASSNGDRFYEQYF
J gene: TRBJ1-4; clone size: -; D gene: -; V gene: TRBV6-5; CDR3 DNA: TGTGCCAGCAGTTACTCATTCGCAACTAATGAAAAACTGTTTTTT; CDR3 protein: CASSYSFATNEKLFF
J gene: TRBJ1-1; clone size: -; D gene: -; V gene: TRBV23-1; CDR3 DNA: TGCGCCAGCAGTCAACGTTTTCTCTTT; CDR3 protein: CASSQRFLF
J gene: TRBJ2-3; clone size: -; D gene: -; V gene: TRBV30; CDR3 DNA: TGTGCCTGGAGTAACGGGGATCCCACAGATACGCAGTATTTT; CDR3 protein: CAWSNGDPTDTQYF
J gene: TRBJ2-7; clone size: -; D gene: -; V gene: TRBV18; CDR3 DNA: TGTGCCAGCTCACCCTCTCCCTACGAGCAGTACTTC; CDR3 protein: CASSPSPYEQYF
J gene: TRBJ1-2; clone size: -; D gene: -; V gene: TRBV15; CDR3 DNA: TGTGCCACCAGCAGAGATAGAGCGGGAACAGGACCACCTTCGGGCTACACCTTC; CDR3 protein: CATSRDRAGTGPPSGYTF
J gene: TRBJ1-2; clone size: -; D gene: -; V gene: TRBV4-3; CDR3 DNA: TGCGCCAGCAGCCAAGAAAGCCGGACCCTAGGGGGAGGCTACACCTTC; CDR3 protein: CASSQESRTLGGGYTF
J gene: TRBJ2-5; clone size: -; D gene: -; V gene: TRBV20-1; CDR3 DNA: TGCAGTGCTCTAGTACATGAGACCCAGTACTTC; CDR3 protein: CSALVHETQYF
J gene: TRBJ2-7; clone size: -; D gene: TRBD2; V gene: TRBV7-6; CDR3 DNA: TGTGCCAGCAGTCCCGGGGGGGTTTACGAGCAGTACTTC; CDR3 protein: CASSPGGVYEQYF
J gene: TRBJ1-2; clone size: -; D gene: -; V gene: TRBV5-1; CDR3 DNA: TGCGCCAGCAGCCCTCCCTCGGGGAACAATTACACCTTC; CDR3 protein: CASSPPSGNNYTF
J gene: TRBJ2-1; clone size: -; D gene: TRBD2; V gene: TRBV7-2; CDR3 DNA: TGTGCCAGCAGCTTAGCCGGACTAGCGGGGGGCCCCTTCTTC; CDR3 protein: CASSLAGLAGGPFF
J gene: TRBJ1-2; clone size: -; D gene: TRBD1; V gene: TRBV10-3; CDR3 DNA: TGTGCCATCAGCTCAGCGACAGGGGGAGGCTACACCTTC; CDR3 protein: CAISSATGGGYTF